The rows below give T cell receptor beta chains drawn from one sample of a study of technical replicates of blood from a handful of donors. Sequenced by immunoSEQ multiplex PCR; TCRdb stores in-frame clones only, minus some. The sample carries some 57,000 clones, roughly 97% recorded once. Sequenced: T cells isolated from PBMCs. The receptors were gathered from a human donor in good health. Both conserved end residues are part of each CDR3. The D gene is left open where the match is weak. Where a row states a size, it is once, few, many or the class of an expanded clone; other rows omit it.

NA	TRBV5-1	NA	TRBJ1-4	TGCGCCAGCAGCCCGGTTTTACTGGGGAGGGATAATGAAAAACTGTTTTTT	CASSPVLLGRDNEKLFF
NA	TRBV5-4	TRBD1	TRBJ2-4	TGTGCCAGCAGCCCAGACAGGGCTCGAAACATTCAGTACTTC	CASSPDRARNIQYF
once	TRBV28	NA	TRBJ2-2	TGTGCCAGCAGTTTATGGTTAAACGGGGAGCTGTTTTTT	CASSLWLNGELFF
NA	TRBV19	NA	TRBJ2-1	TGTGCCAGTAGTATTTGGGACTTCGACAATGAGCAGTTCTTC	CASSIWDFDNEQFF
NA	TRBV5-1	TRBD1	TRBJ2-2	TGCGCCAGCAGCTTGGAGATTCGGGACAGCTACACCGGGGAGCTGTTTTTT	CASSLEIRDSYTGELFF
NA	TRBV10-3	NA	TRBJ1-2	TGTGCCACGTTCTCGGAGGGCTATGGCTACACCTTC	CATFSEGYGYTF
NA	TRBV5-8	NA	TRBJ2-7	TGTGCCAGCAGCTTGGCGATGGGGGACTGGCAGGTGAACGAGCAGTACTTC	CASSLAMGDWQVNEQYF
NA	TRBV5-6	NA	TRBJ2-1	TGTGCCAGCAGCTTCCTCCTGTGGGGGAGGAGAGTTTACAATGAGCAGTTCTTC	CASSFLLWGRRVYNEQFF
NA	TRBV11-3	TRBD2	TRBJ2-1	TGTGCCAGCAGCTTGCGGGGGGGCCTAGTTTCCTACAATGAGCAGTTCTTC	CASSLRGGLVSYNEQFF
NA	TRBV4-1	NA	TRBJ2-7	TGCGCCAGCAGCCTGGCACAGGAATCCTACGAGCAGTACTTC	CASSLAQESYEQYF
NA	TRBV6-1	TRBD1	TRBJ1-1	TGTGCCAGCAGTCTTGGACAGGCCAACACTGAAGCTTTCTTT	CASSLGQANTEAFF
NA	TRBV2	TRBD1	TRBJ1-2	TGTGCCAGCAGTGAGGACAGGGGAAGTGACTATGGCTACACCTTC	CASSEDRGSDYGYTF
NA	TRBV6-1	TRBD2	TRBJ2-1	TGTGCCAGCGGCCGTTTACGGGAGGGGGATGAGCAGTTCTTC	CASGRLREGDEQFF
NA	TRBV4-1	NA	TRBJ1-2	TGCGCCAGCAGCCAGCCAACAGGGAGAAACTATGGCTACACCTTC	CASSQPTGRNYGYTF
NA	TRBV11-2	TRBD1	TRBJ1-1	TGTGCCAGCAGCTTCGGAGGAGGTAAGGGGGCGACTGAAGCTTTCTTT	CASSFGGGKGATEAFF
NA	TRBV27	TRBD2	TRBJ2-3	TGTGCCAGCAGGCTAAAAACTAGCGGGACGGGAGATACGCAGTATTTT	CASRLKTSGTGDTQYF